What follows are 5 T cell receptor beta chains derived from one specimen sequenced in a study of blood T cell repertoires in COVID-19. The repertoire was sequenced with immunoSEQ multiplex PCR; TCRdb's copy has only in-frame clones and lacks some. The sample records about 330,000 clones, 87% being singletons. The sequenced sample was peripheral blood. These receptors all stem from a man aged 25-40 years with COVID-19, enrolled during active disease.

V is TRBV6-2 or TRBV6-3 and J is TRBJ2-3; D remains unclear. The CDR3 sequence is 14 residues long. V was shortened by 2 bases and J by 6 bases, with 12 bases between the two germline ends. Germline assignment: CDR1 MNHEY and CDR2 SVGEGT. The CDR3 DNA reads as TGTGCCAGCAGTTACGCGCTAGTCTCCGATACGCAGTATTTT. Residues: CASSYALVSDTQYF.

This chain connects TRBV19 to TRBJ1-3; unclear D gene. Germline values: CDR1 LNHDA, CDR2 SQIVND (reference sequence). The length of the CDR3 is 14 residues. V lost 4 bases, J lost 0 bases, and 7 bases lay in between. The CDR3 here is CASSTLFSGNTIYF. CDR3 nucleotide sequence: TGTGCCAGTAGTACCCTCTTCTCTGGAAACACCATATATTTT.

In the case of this clone: The sample carries other DNA sequences with the same CDR3. V is TRBV27 and J is TRBJ2-6; D gene unclear. Germline V lookup: CDR1 MNHEY, CDR2 SMNVEV (reference sequence). Trimming took 1 base from V and 0 from J, leaving 7 bases between them. This CDR3 spans 16 amino acids. The CDR3 reads CASSLLAGSGANVLTF. Written as DNA, the CDR3 is TGTGCCAGCAGTTTATTAGCCGGCTCTGGGGCCAACGTCCTGACTTTC.

J is TRBJ1-2 and V is TRBV28; D unclear. Trimming shortened V by 3 bases and J by 5 bases, and 31 bases separated the two germline ends. The CDR3 spans 20 residues. From germline, CDR1 is MDHEN and CDR2 SYDVKM. The CDR3 sequence is CASSFPGPRGPSGPSYGYTF. DNA of the CDR3: TGTGCCAGCAGTTTCCCCGGGCCCCGAGGGCCCTCCGGGCCAAGTTATGGCTACACCTTC.

The J gene is TRBJ2-7, the V gene TRBV11-2, with 9 bases that match TRBD2. The CDR3 runs 15 residues. V was pared by 4 bases and J by 2 bases, with 6 bases of the junction left unmatched. Germline-derived CDR1 and CDR2 are SGHAT and FQNNGV. CDR3 sequence reads: CASSWVAGGPYEQYF. In DNA, the CDR3 is TGTGCCAGCAGCTGGGTGGCGGGAGGGCCCTACGAGCAGTACTTC.